This TCR beta chain came from a study of shared clonotypes between healthy human individuals. In the study overall: Per-donor plates numbered three CD4 naive, three CD4 memory, two CD8 naive and one CD8 memory.

The CD4+ fraction was divided into a CD45RA+ naive subset and a CD45RA-negative memory subset. Study-wide results and limits: With few donors, the genetic and exposure-history diversity represented was limited.

V was cut by 4 bases and J by 1 base, with 7 bases left in between. The CDR3 length is 12 residues. Germline CDR1 SQVTM, CDR2 ANQGSEA. Each cell subset's genomic DNA was divided evenly among several immunoSEQ plates. Assay: immunoSEQ multiplex PCR; the TCRdb copy retains only in-frame clones and omits some. This sample has 2 million to 2.5 million clones, with around 90% found just once. This clone was detected only once. As yet, its antigen is unknown. This sample includes further DNA sequences coding for the same CDR3. This sequence was found in a man between 18 and 35 years old in good health. Some clones in this sample may be carry-over from other donors' samples. The sequenced sample consisted of naive CD4+ T cells from PBMCs. As to subset: CD45RA+ positively selected. The chain has TRBV29-1 and TRBJ1-1; D is unclear. CDR3 region: CSVGRGNTEAFF. The CDR3 DNA follows: TGCAGCGTTGGGCGGGGGAACACTGAAGCTTTCTTT.